Shown below are 18 T cell receptor beta chains from a single sample sequenced in a study of shared clonotypes between healthy human individuals. Naive CD8 populations comprised CD45RO-negative cells positively selected for CCR7, excluding terminally differentiated effector memory CD45RA+ cells. TCRdb keeps only in-frame clones here, not all; method: immunoSEQ multiplex PCR. The data contain around 2,000,000 clones, approximately 94% of them singletons. Sequencing used naive CD8+ T cells sorted from blood. These TCRs come from a man aged 18 to 35 in good health.

The chain joins TRBV4-1 to TRBJ2-7, with 7 bases that match TRBD2. Germline CDR1 reads MGHRA; CDR2 reads YSYEKL. There are 16 residues in the CDR3. Unmatched junction bases numbered 8, after V lost 0 bases and J lost 3 bases. The CDR3: CASSQDPSGIFYEQYF. The CDR3 DNA sequence: TGCGCCAGCAGCCAAGATCCCAGCGGGATCTTCTACGAGCAGTACTTC.

V is TRBV4-1 and J is TRBJ2-7; D is uncertain. The V end was cut by 0 bases, the J end by 2 bases, with 11 bases between. The germline CDR1 and CDR2 sequences are MGHRA and YSYEKL. This CDR3 has 15 amino acids. The CDR3 nucleotides read TGCGCCAGCAGCCAAGATCTGGAGAATCCCTACGAGCAGTACTTC. Its translation: CASSQDLENPYEQYF.

The chain couples TRBV9 to TRBJ1-5; possible D gene TRBD1, 6 bases. The V gene lost 2 bases and the J gene lost 0 bases, with 12 bases spanning the gap. Germline values: CDR1 SGDLS, CDR2 YYNGEE. The CDR3 extends over 16 amino acids. The CDR3 coding sequence is TGTGCCAGCAGCGTGGGGGACACATATAGCAATCAGCCCCAGCATTTT. Translated, it gives CASSVGDTYSNQPQHF.

Notes on this clone: The identical CDR3 is also encoded by other nucleotide sequences in the sample. The genes are TRBV29-1 and TRBJ2-7; no definite D call. The V and J ends lost 1 base and 0 bases respectively, with 7 bases between them. The germline V gene encodes CDR1 SQVTM and CDR2 ANQGSEA. The CDR3 loop spans 13 amino acids. The CDR3 DNA reads TGCAGCGTTGAAGCACCGAGCTCCTACGAGCAGTACTTC. Protein: CSVEAPSSYEQYF.

This sequence joins TRBV6-5 and TRBJ1-1; D uncertain. This CDR3 region has 15 residues. V lost 2 bases to trimming and J lost 4 bases, with 14 bases between them. The germline V gene encodes CDR1 MNHEY and CDR2 SVGAGI. CDR3 region: CASSYDKLTGTEAFF. CDR3 in DNA: TGTGCCAGCAGTTACGACAAATTAACGGGCACTGAAGCTTTCTTT.

V is TRBV4-1 and J is TRBJ2-4; 9 bases match TRBD2. Per the germline V gene, CDR1 is MGHRA and CDR2 is YSYEKL. The CDR3 is made up of 18 amino acids. V lost 2 bases and J lost 0; bases outside the gene matches: 8. CDR3: CASSQPAASGVAKNIQYF. The CDR3 nucleotides are TGCGCCAGCAGCCAACCCGCGGCTAGCGGGGTAGCCAAAAACATTCAGTACTTC.

Comment on this clone: In the same sample, other DNA sequences code for this CDR3. For the CDR3, the DNA is TGTGCCAGCAGCTTAGGGAGGGTCGAGCAGTACTTC. Amino acid sequence: CASSLGRVEQYF. V and J are TRBV11-2 and TRBJ2-7; D perhaps matches TRBD2 (6 bases). V lost 1 base, J lost 6 bases, and 7 bases lay in between. Germline lookup yields CDR1 SGHAT and CDR2 FQNNGV. CDR3 size: 12 residues.

The chain joins TRBV10-1 to TRBJ2-5; D is unresolved. In germline, CDR1 is WNHNN, CDR2 SYGVQD (reference sequence). The CDR3 runs to 15 residues. V gave up 3 bases and J gave up 5 bases, with 16 bases separating them. For the CDR3, the DNA is TGCGCCAGCAGTGATGAACCCTCACGCCCGGAGACCCAGTACTTC. This gives the protein CASSDEPSRPETQYF.

This clone was observed a single time. The V and J genes are TRBV5-5 and TRBJ1-2, with D perhaps matching TRBD1 (6 bases). The CDR3 has 17 residues. V lost 5 bases to trimming and J lost 0 bases, with 20 bases between them. Germline loops: CDR1 SGHKS, CDR2 YYEKEE (reference sequence). CDR3 sequence: CASRYPLQGTSNYGYTF. In DNA form, the CDR3 reads TGTGCCAGCAGATACCCGTTGCAGGGGACATCTAACTATGGCTACACCTTC.

As for this clone: Since a much larger clone is just one base distant, this may be a read error. The gene calls are TRBV29-1 and TRBJ2-7; 7 bases map to TRBD2. The CDR3 sequence is 14 residues long. Looked up from germline, CDR1 is SQVTM and CDR2 is ANQGSEA. This CDR3 is CSVEDSSGGYGQYF. The DNA for the CDR3 is TGCAGCGTTGAAGACTCTAGCGGAGGATACGGGCAGTACTTC.

The chain links TRBV9 to TRBJ1-6, with D possibly TRBD1 on 6 matching bases. This CDR3 contains 13 residues. The V end was cut by 3 bases, the J end by 7 bases, with 8 bases between. Germline values: CDR1 SGDLS, CDR2 YYNGEE. The CDR3 loop is CASSEGGNSPLHF. CDR3 nucleotides: TGTGCCAGCAGCGAGGGGGGGAATTCACCCCTCCACTTT.

The sample holds a few counts of this clone. The chain couples TRBV12-5 to TRBJ1-5; D is uncertain. CDR1 LGHNT and CDR2 FRNRAP come from the germline V gene. Trimming pared 4 bases from V and 4 bases from J, leaving 11 bases between. The CDR3 sequence is 14 residues long. CDR3 sequence (DNA): TGTGCTAGTGGTTCGTCCGTCCAAAATCAGCCCCAGCATTTT. Translation gives CASGSSVQNQPQHF.

The chain has TRBV5-4 and TRBJ2-2; 13 nucleotides align to TRBD2. Trimming took 5 bases from V and 5 from J; bases not matched to a gene: 9. Looked up from germline, CDR1 is SGHNT and CDR2 is YYREEE (reference sequence). This CDR3 spans 17 amino acids. The CDR3 loop reads CASRSGLAGLRTGELFF. CDR3 in DNA: TGTGCCAGCAGATCGGGACTAGCGGGATTAAGGACCGGGGAGCTGTTTTTT.

The V gene is TRBV5-6, the J gene TRBJ2-3; 8 bases line up with TRBD2. Germline V gives CDR1 SGHDT, CDR2 YYEEEE. The CDR3 spans 15 residues. Losses at the gene ends were 3 bases for V and 4 bases for J; bases not matched to a gene: 7. The CDR3 reads CASSSGLAAPDTQYF. The CDR3 coding sequence is TGTGCCAGCAGCTCCGGACTAGCTGCCCCAGATACGCAGTATTTT.

The rearrangement joins TRBV6-6 to TRBJ2-4; tentatively, D is TRBD1 or TRBD2 (5 bases each). Deletions cut 2 bases from V and 8 bases from J, with 10 bases between. The CDR3 runs 13 residues. Looked up from germline, CDR1 is MNHNY and CDR2 is SVGAGI (reference sequence). As DNA, the CDR3 is TGTGCCAGCAGTTACGGGGGTCCGGACATTCAGTACTTC. It encodes CASSYGGPDIQYF.

The rearrangement joins TRBV19 to TRBJ1-2; 8 bases are a match to TRBD1. Germline V lookup: CDR1 LNHDA, CDR2 SQIVND (reference sequence). The J segment lost 4 bases and the V segment lost 4 bases, leaving 5 bases of the junction unmatched. This CDR3 contains 14 residues. The CDR3 DNA sequence: TGTGCCAGTAGTAGAACGGGGACAGGCTATGGCTACACCTTC. It encodes CASSRTGTGYGYTF.

The chain links TRBV5-8 to TRBJ2-1; unclear D gene. V shed 2 bases and J shed 9 bases, with 12 bases lying between them. This CDR3 has 13 amino acids. Germline V lookup: CDR1 SGHTS, CDR2 YDEGEE. CDR3 bases: TGTGCCAGCAGCTTTGGCAGTTTCGGTGAGCAGTTCTTC. Translated, it gives CASSFGSFGEQFF.

Only one count was recorded for this clone. The chain is built from TRBV2 and TRBJ2-7, with 9 positions matching TRBD1. J lost 4 bases, V lost 5 bases, and 6 bases had no gene match. The germline gives CDR1 SNHLY, CDR2 FYNNEI. This CDR3 region has 14 residues. The CDR3 region has the DNA TGTGCCAGCAGTATCCGGGACAGGGATTACGAGCAGTACTTC. Translated, it gives CASSIRDRDYEQYF.